One and the same sample provided the 20 T cell receptor beta chains below, sequenced in a study of cytomegalovirus exposure and HLA in healthy donors (dated by TCRdb to 2016 to 2017). Receptor libraries were prepared by the immunoSEQ multiplex PCR assay. For the multiplex PCR, a mixture combining 60 forward primers for TCR Vbeta segments and 13 reverse primers for TCR Jbeta segments was used. TCRdb retrieved this table from immuneACCESS and kept in-frame rearrangements only. Not all clones are present; in checked studies, unresolved V genes account for under half, and no reason is known for the remainder. The sample data list about 120,000 clones, and around 81% of these were observed just once. The ten largest clones represent about 3.8% of the sample. Source material: PBMCs. These receptors were obtained from a woman aged 25 to 39 in good health and CMV-seronegative.

V gene TRBV7-2 combines with J gene TRBJ1-2; TRBD1 matches at 8 bases. Unmatched junction bases numbered 5, after V lost 5 bases and J lost 6 bases. Looked up from germline, CDR1 is SGHTA and CDR2 is FQGNSA. This CDR3 has 13 residues. The CDR3 DNA is TGTGCCAGCAGCCCGGACAGGGAGAATGGCTACACCTTC. Its translation: CASSPDRENGYTF. The complete variable domain, with remaining parts taken from reference TRBV7-2 and TRBJ1-2, reads GAGVSQSPSNKVTEKGKDVELRCDPISGHTALYWYRQSLGQGLEFLIYFQGNSAPDKSGLPSDRFSAERTGGSVSTLTIQRTQQEDSAVYLCASSPDRENGYTFGSGTRLTVV.

V usage is TRBV13 and J usage is TRBJ2-5; tentative D call: TRBD1 (6 bases). CDR1 is PRHDT, CDR2 FYEKMQ, per germline (reference sequence). This CDR3 has 14 amino acids. Trimming shortened V by 5 bases and J by 4 bases, and 14 bases separated the two germline ends. The CDR3: CASSRQGWGETQYF. DNA for the CDR3: TGTGCCAGCAGCCGTCAGGGGTGGGGAGAGACCCAGTACTTC.

This clone showed up just a few times. Here the CDR3 reads CASRPHADSGNTIYF. As DNA, the CDR3 is TGTGCCAGCAGACCTCACGCGGATTCTGGAAACACCATATATTTT. This chain joins TRBV28 and TRBJ1-3; D remains unclear. V lost 6 bases and J 1 base, leaving 13 bases between the germline ends. There are 15 residues in the CDR3. Germline lookup yields CDR1 MDHEN and CDR2 SYDVKM.

The chain has TRBV19 and TRBJ1-3; the D is unclear. The germline V gene has CDR1 LNHDA and CDR2 SQIVND (reference sequence). Trimming stripped 3 bases from V and 0 bases from J, with 9 bases between. The CDR3 is 15 amino acids. Written as DNA, the CDR3 is TGTGCCAGTAGTATCCAGGTTTTCTCTGGAAACACCATATATTTT. Protein: CASSIQVFSGNTIYF.

The chain combines TRBV6-1 with TRBJ2-1; 12 nucleotides align to TRBD2. CDR1 MNHNS and CDR2 SASEGT come from the germline V gene. Unmatched junction bases numbered 0, after V lost 6 bases and J lost 0 bases. This CDR3 contains 15 residues. CDR3 sequence (DNA): TGTGCCAGCAGGACTAGCGGGAGCTCCTACAATGAGCAGTTCTTC. Amino acids: CASRTSGSSYNEQFF.

The chain is built from TRBV28 and TRBJ2-7; TRBD2 matches 7 bases. V gave up 3 bases and J gave up 6 bases; unmatched junction bases: 8. CDR1 and CDR2 from the germline V gene are MDHEN and SYDVKM. The CDR3 spans 14 residues. The CDR3 spells CASSFFREDFEQYF. CDR3 coding DNA: TGTGCCAGCAGTTTTTTCCGGGAGGATTTCGAGCAGTACTTC.

This rearrangement joins TRBV5-8 to TRBJ2-5; weak D call: TRBD1 (5 bases). The germline V gene has CDR1 SGHTS and CDR2 YDEGEE. Trimming left V 0 bases short and J 5 bases short, with 11 bases between. This CDR3 is 14 amino acids long. The CDR3 DNA sequence: TGTGCCAGCAGCTTGGACAGTTCAGGGGAGACCCAGTACTTC. Translation: CASSLDSSGETQYF.

The rearrangement links TRBV27 to TRBJ2-1, with D possibly TRBD1 on 5 matching bases. Germline CDR1 and CDR2: MNHEY and SMNVEV (reference sequence). This CDR3 has 13 residues. V was shortened by 1 base and J by 6 bases, with 7 bases between the two germline ends. CDR3 bases: TGTGCCAGCAGTTTATTAGGGGTCAATGAGCAGTTCTTC. Translated: CASSLLGVNEQFF.

The chain uses TRBV19 and TRBJ1-1; 11 nucleotides match TRBD1. In germline, CDR1 is LNHDA, CDR2 SQIVND (reference sequence). With V trimmed by 4 bases and J by 1 base, 8 bases remained unmatched. This CDR3 is 17 amino acids long. CDR3 in amino acids: CASSTTPGQGGNTEAFF. The CDR3 DNA sequence: TGTGCCAGTAGTACAACTCCGGGACAGGGGGGGAACACTGAAGCTTTCTTT.

J is TRBJ2-1 and V is TRBV6-9; 10 nucleotides match TRBD2. Unmatched junction bases numbered 6, after V lost 2 bases and J lost 5 bases. The CDR3 totals 16 residues. Germline V gene lookup returns CDR1 MNHGY and CDR2 SVAAGI. The CDR3 bases are TGTGCCAGCAGTTATACCTGCCTAGCGGGAGACAATGAGCAGTTCTTC. Translation: CASSYTCLAGDNEQFF.

This clone was seen only a few times. The chain carries TRBV5-8 and TRBJ2-5; 9 nucleotides match TRBD1. The junction had 8 bases not matched to a gene; V was cut back by 2 bases and J by 3 bases. The CDR3 loop spans 16 amino acids. Germline CDR1 and CDR2: SGHTS and YDEGEE. CDR3 sequence: CASSLGTGSIEETQYF. The DNA of the CDR3 is TGTGCCAGCAGCTTAGGGACAGGGAGCATAGAAGAGACCCAGTACTTC.

Only one count was recorded for this clone. This chain connects TRBV27 to TRBJ2-1; tentative D call: TRBD2 (5 bases). The CDR3 consists of 13 residues. V lost 4 bases and J lost 5, with 9 bases in between. CDR1 is MNHEY, CDR2 SMNVEV, per germline (reference sequence). The CDR3 nucleotides are TGTGCCAGCAGTTCGATGCGGGACAATGAGCAGTTCTTC. It codes for CASSSMRDNEQFF.

This chain connects TRBV27 to TRBJ2-5; 11 bases map to TRBD2. Germline CDR1 MNHEY, CDR2 SMNVEV (reference sequence). The J segment lost 11 bases and the V segment lost 6 bases, leaving 14 bases of the junction unmatched. The CDR3 consists of 15 residues. The CDR3 protein is CASRSKGLAEDGQYF. CDR3 coding DNA: TGTGCCAGCAGGTCGAAGGGACTAGCGGAGGACGGGCAGTACTTC.

The rearrangement uses TRBV5-1 and TRBJ2-5, with 7 nucleotides matching TRBD1. The CDR3 length is 16 residues. Losses at the gene ends were 4 bases for V and 0 bases for J; bases not matched to a gene: 9. Germline V gene data show CDR1 as SGHRS and CDR2 as YFSETQ. In DNA form, the CDR3 reads TGCGCCAGCAGCCCGCGACAGGGTTCTTACCAAGAGACCCAGTACTTC. This gives the protein CASSPRQGSYQETQYF.

The sample holds one count of this clone. The chain couples TRBV11-2 to TRBJ2-3; D is uncertain. This CDR3 has 16 residues. CDR1 and CDR2 from the germline V gene are SGHAT and FQNNGV. Trimming stripped 1 base from V and 1 base from J, with 12 bases between. The CDR3 DNA reads as TGTGCCAGCAGCTTAGTTTCGTCACGCGGCACAGATACGCAGTATTTT. Protein product: CASSLVSSRGTDTQYF.

The table lists this clone with a count of one. The chain couples TRBV30 to TRBJ1-1; no clear D gene. The V and J ends lost 4 bases and 4 bases respectively, with 4 bases between them. The CDR3 length is 10 residues. Germline CDR1 and CDR2: GTSNPN and SVGIG (reference sequence). CDR3 loop: CAWMRTEAFF. For the CDR3, the DNA is TGTGCCTGGATGCGCACTGAAGCTTTCTTT.

The V gene is TRBV6-1, the J gene TRBJ2-7; a possible D gene is TRBD2 (5 bases). The CDR3 extends over 11 amino acids. V lost 8 bases and J 4 bases, leaving 9 bases between the germline ends. Germline V lookup: CDR1 MNHNS, CDR2 SASEGT. The CDR3 reads CASGSVYEQYF. CDR3 DNA sequence: TGTGCCAGCGGTAGCGTGTACGAGCAGTACTTC.

The chain is built from TRBV28 and TRBJ2-1, with 10 bases aligning to TRBD2. CDR1 is MDHEN and CDR2 is SYDVKM in the germline V gene. Trimming cost V 5 bases and J 8 bases; bases outside gene matches: 15. There are 17 residues in the CDR3. The CDR3: CASSPFLMGLALDEQFF. Written as DNA, the CDR3 is TGTGCCAGCAGTCCCTTCCTGATGGGACTAGCGCTGGATGAGCAGTTCTTC.

The chain is built from TRBV6-6 and TRBJ1-5, with 10 bases aligning to TRBD1. Trimming at V came to 5 bases and at J to 2 bases, leaving 3 bases not matched to a gene. Per germline, CDR1 MNHNY and CDR2 SVGAGI (reference sequence). The CDR3 contains 15 residues. CDR3 loop: CASSPGTGGNQPQHF. In DNA, the CDR3 is TGTGCCAGCAGTCCCGGGACAGGGGGCAATCAGCCCCAGCATTTT.

This chain connects TRBV2 to TRBJ2-5, with 9 bases fitting TRBD1. Germline assignment: CDR1 SNHLY and CDR2 FYNNEI. The ends lost 4 bases at V and 5 bases at J; junction bases unmatched: 5. This CDR3 has 14 residues. The CDR3 DNA sequence: TGTGCCAGCAGTGGAGCAGGACAGGGGGAGACCCAGTACTTC. Translating it yields CASSGAGQGETQYF.